This is a list of T cell receptor beta chains from one sample in a study of OX40 agonist ivuxolimab in advanced cancers. Assay: immunoSEQ multiplex PCR; the TCRdb copy retains only in-frame clones and omits some. The repertoire consists of 55,000 to 90,000 clones, with 86% occurring once and the leading ten covering about 2.7%. Sample: CD4+ or CD8+ T cells sorted from blood, taken in a trial of the OX40 agonist ivuxolimab. The receptors were sampled from an adult with an advanced solid tumor such as melanoma, head and neck, liver or kidney cancer. The CDR3 runs from the conserved cysteine through the conserved F or W. Each record gives: J gene, D gene, V gene, clone size, CDR3 protein, CDR3 DNA. D genes are given only for firm matches. Where a row states a size, it is once, few, many or the class of an expanded clone; other rows omit it.

j_call: TRBJ2-7; d_call: -; v_call: TRBV7-9; clone_size: -; cdr3_aa: CASSFGSTAPNEQYF; cdr3_nt: TGTGCCAGCAGCTTCGGTAGTACAGCCCCTAACGAGCAGTACTTC
j_call: TRBJ1-2; d_call: -; v_call: TRBV28; clone_size: -; cdr3_aa: CASSSRLEGLLYGYTF; cdr3_nt: TGTGCCAGCAGTTCCCGGCTCGAGGGCCTACTCTATGGCTACACCTTC
j_call: TRBJ1-2; d_call: -; v_call: TRBV7-3; clone_size: -; cdr3_aa: CASSLTGGRVGGYTF; cdr3_nt: TGTGCCAGCAGCTTAACCGGGGGCCGGGTGGGCGGCTACACCTTC
j_call: TRBJ1-3; d_call: TRBD1; v_call: TRBV28; clone_size: -; cdr3_aa: CASSLLTGFSGNTIYF; cdr3_nt: TGTGCCAGCAGTCTATTGACAGGGTTCTCTGGAAACACCATATATTTT
j_call: TRBJ1-5; d_call: -; v_call: TRBV28; clone_size: -; cdr3_aa: CASTWGSGNQPQHF; cdr3_nt: TGTGCCAGCACCTGGGGGAGCGGCAATCAGCCCCAGCATTTT
j_call: TRBJ2-2; d_call: TRBD1; v_call: TRBV5-1; clone_size: once; cdr3_aa: CASSRTGNTGELFF; cdr3_nt: TGCGCCAGCAGCAGGACAGGGAACACCGGGGAGCTGTTTTTT
j_call: TRBJ1-2; d_call: -; v_call: TRBV25-1; clone_size: few; cdr3_aa: CASSEDGQAYGYTF; cdr3_nt: TGTGCCAGCAGTGAAGATGGACAAGCCTATGGCTACACCTTC
j_call: TRBJ2-1; d_call: -; v_call: TRBV7-6; clone_size: -; cdr3_aa: CASSLDGRLARNNEQFF; cdr3_nt: TGTGCCAGCAGCTTAGACGGGCGGCTAGCGCGCAACAATGAGCAGTTCTTC
j_call: TRBJ1-1; d_call: TRBD1; v_call: TRBV28; clone_size: once; cdr3_aa: CASTEGARGRTEAFF; cdr3_nt: TGTGCCAGCACGGAGGGGGCAAGGGGTAGGACTGAAGCTTTCTTT
j_call: TRBJ1-2; d_call: -; v_call: TRBV7-2; clone_size: -; cdr3_aa: CASSLKAVSNYGYTF; cdr3_nt: TGTGCCAGCAGCTTAAAGGCGGTGTCGAACTATGGCTACACCTTC
j_call: TRBJ2-2; d_call: TRBD2; v_call: TRBV6-5; clone_size: -; cdr3_aa: CASVQDGRTGELFF; cdr3_nt: TGTGCCAGCGTCCAGGACGGGAGGACCGGGGAGCTGTTTTTT
j_call: TRBJ1-5; d_call: -; v_call: TRBV5-6; clone_size: -; cdr3_aa: CASSLMRGHSNQPQHF; cdr3_nt: TGTGCCAGCAGCCTAATGAGAGGACATAGCAATCAGCCCCAGCATTTT